This T cell receptor (beta chain) is from a study of blood T cell repertoires in COVID-19. Study as a whole: Acute-phase and convalescent COVID-19 samples originated in the United States, Italy and Spain. T cells, B-cell-depleted T cells, or PBMCs provided the cDNA or gDNA that served as material.

Source study methods: For nucleated cells, counts were estimated from reference gene primer amplification. Here immunoSEQ multiplex PCR was the method, and the copy in TCRdb shows in-frame clones only, minus some. The V and J calls and clone size are taken from that table; D and trimming were inferred from the DNA. The table records about 120,000 clones, over 70% of them present only once. CDR3 length: 14 amino acids. The germline V gene has CDR1 SGHNT and CDR2 YENEEA. The V gene end was trimmed by 4 bases and the J gene end by 1 base; junction bases not matched to a gene: 0. The sequence was collected from a man aged 65-85 years with acute or convalescent COVID-19. The chain combines TRBV11-3 with TRBJ1-1; the match to TRBD1 covers 10 bases. Sequences were obtained from peripheral blood. CDR3 DNA: TGTGCCAGCAGCTGGGACAGGGGGAACACTGAAGCTTTCTTT. It specifies CASSWDRGNTEAFF.